This passage covers 23 T cell receptor beta chains from one sample sequenced in a study of OX40 agonist ivuxolimab in advanced cancers. Libraries were prepared through the immunoSEQ multiplex PCR assay. Entries here come from immuneACCESS through TCRdb and include only in-frame sequences with V and J called. Some clones fail to appear in such tables; in the studies checked, an unresolved V gene covers under half of the shortfall, and the cause of the remainder is unknown. The sample table contains roughly 53,000 clones; only one count was recorded for roughly 84% of them. The biggest ten clones account for almost 0.65% of the sample. The sample in question was CD4+ or CD8+ T cells sorted from blood, obtained in a trial of the OX40 agonist ivuxolimab. The receptors shown here come from an adult with an advanced solid tumor such as melanoma, head and neck, liver or kidney cancer.

The chain joins TRBV27 to TRBJ2-7; the D gene is possibly TRBD1 (6 bases). The germline V gene encodes CDR1 MNHEY and CDR2 SMNVEV (reference sequence). V dropped 2 bases and J dropped 2 bases, with 10 bases sitting between them. The CDR3 runs to 14 residues. The CDR3 DNA follows: TGTGCCAGCAGTTTAAGGACAGCCGCCTACGAGCAGTACTTC. Translated: CASSLRTAAYEQYF.

V and J are TRBV4-2 and TRBJ2-1; maybe TRBD2 (6 bases). This CDR3 region has 15 residues. Per germline, CDR1 LGHNA and CDR2 YNFKEQ. The V and J ends lost 4 bases and 0 bases respectively, with 10 bases between them. The CDR3 loop is CASSPLRGSYNEQFF. The CDR3 DNA sequence: TGTGCCAGCAGCCCGTTGCGGGGCTCCTACAATGAGCAGTTCTTC.

This clone was seen only once. V is TRBV30 and J is TRBJ2-7; perhaps D is TRBD1 or TRBD2 (5 bases each). The germline CDR1 and CDR2 sequences are GTSNPN and SVGIG (reference sequence). V was clipped by 8 bases and J by 3 bases, with 14 bases between them. The CDR3 loop spans 12 amino acids. The CDR3 coding sequence is TGTGCCCGCCTCGGGGCCAACTACGAGCAGTACTTC. This codes for CARLGANYEQYF.

This clone came up once. The chain couples TRBV11-2 to TRBJ1-1; D is possibly TRBD1 (6 bases). Trimming left V 2 bases short and J 4 bases short, with 11 bases between. The CDR3 sequence is 14 residues long. Germline values: CDR1 SGHAT, CDR2 FQNNGV. CDR3 sequence: CASSLLVDSTEAFF. The DNA for the CDR3 is TGTGCCAGCAGCTTATTGGTGGACAGCACTGAAGCTTTCTTT.

The rearrangement links TRBV5-1 to TRBJ1-1, with no clear D. Between the trimmed V and J ends, which lost 0 bases and 1 base, there was a span of 7 bases. The germline CDR1 and CDR2 sequences are SGHRS and YFSETQ. The CDR3 covers 14 residues. Here the CDR3 reads CASSLGAGNTEAFF. CDR3 nucleotide sequence: TGCGCCAGCAGCTTGGGGGCAGGGAACACTGAAGCTTTCTTT.

The chain joins TRBV7-8 to TRBJ1-6, with D hard to call. Per the germline V gene, CDR1 is SGHVS and CDR2 is FQNEAQ. The length of the CDR3 is 16 residues. Trimming pared 2 bases from V and 0 bases from J, leaving 8 bases between. This chain's CDR3 is CASSLTQSSYNSPLHF. DNA for the CDR3: TGTGCCAGCAGCTTAACACAGAGCTCCTATAATTCACCCCTCCACTTT.

The chain employs TRBV30 and TRBJ1-6, with 7 bases matching TRBD1. Germline CDR1 and CDR2: GTSNPN and SVGIG (reference sequence). With 1 base clipped from V and 10 bases from J, the junction kept 10 bases outside the gene matches. CDR3 length: 15 residues. The CDR3 region is CAWSALDRDVSPLHF. CDR3 nucleotide sequence: TGTGCCTGGAGTGCCCTAGACAGGGACGTATCACCCCTCCACTTT.

This rearrangement joins TRBV4-2 to TRBJ2-7, with 8 bases lining up with TRBD2. V dropped 0 bases and J dropped 0; count of bases not matched to a gene: 7. Per germline, CDR1 LGHNA and CDR2 YNFKEQ. This CDR3 comprises 17 residues. Written as DNA, the CDR3 is TGTGCCAGCAGCCAAGAACGTGGCGGGGGGCTCTCCTACGAGCAGTACTTC. Translation: CASSQERGGGLSYEQYF.

The chain couples TRBV6-1 to TRBJ1-6; TRBD1 matches 7 bases. Germline trimming cut 2 bases from V and 5 bases from J; bases unmatched to any gene: 3. CDR1 is MNHNS, CDR2 SASEGT, per germline. The CDR3 has 15 residues. CDR3 DNA: TGTGCCAGCAGTGAACGGGACAGAAATAATTCACCCCTCCACTTT. Its protein product is CASSERDRNNSPLHF.

The V and J genes are TRBV7-2 and TRBJ2-7; 7 nucleotides match TRBD2. This CDR3 has 15 residues. Per germline, CDR1 SGHTA and CDR2 FQGNSA. The V gene end was trimmed by 5 bases and the J gene end by 6 bases; junction bases not matched to a gene: 13. The CDR3 region has the DNA TGTGCCAGCAGCAGTTCGGGAGGAGCGGATGGCGAGCAGTACTTC. This gives the protein CASSSSGGADGEQYF.

The rearrangement uses TRBV5-1 and TRBJ2-3, with D maybe TRBD1 (6 bases). The ends were cut back, 4 bases at V and 2 bases at J, with 17 bases in the middle. This CDR3 is built from 16 residues. The V gene's germline CDR1 is SGHRS and CDR2 YFSETQ. The CDR3 sequence is CASSRGEGDPTDTQYF. The DNA of the CDR3 is TGCGCCAGCAGCAGGGGCGAGGGGGATCCCACAGATACGCAGTATTTT.

The chain couples TRBV30 to TRBJ1-4; D might be TRBD1 (5 bases). The CDR3 covers 14 residues. V lost 0 bases and J lost 4, with 9 bases in between. Germline V gene sequence: CDR1 GTSNPN, CDR2 SVGIG (reference sequence). The CDR3 loop is CAWSVNRNNEKLFF. CDR3 nucleotide sequence: TGTGCCTGGAGTGTTAACAGGAATAATGAAAAACTGTTTTTT.

Here the CDR3 reads CASSRGSGANVLTF. CDR3 bases: TGTGCCAGCAGTCGGGGCTCTGGGGCCAACGTCCTGACTTTC. This chain links TRBV25-1 with TRBJ2-6, with a weak D call TRBD2 (5 bases). Germline CDR1 reads MGHDK; CDR2 reads SYGVNS. Trimming cost V 5 bases and J 0 bases, with 5 bases left between them. This CDR3 region has 14 residues.

This clone showed up just a few times. The chain is built from TRBV2 and TRBJ1-5; D is unresolved. Between the trimmed V and J ends, which lost 4 bases and 2 bases, there was a span of 6 bases. Germline CDR1 reads SNHLY; CDR2 reads FYNNEI. The CDR3 is 13 residues long. CDR3 DNA: TGTGCCAGCAGTGGGCGTCGCAATCAGCCCCAGCATTTT. This translates into CASSGRRNQPQHF.

This chain links TRBV6-1 with TRBJ1-2, with a tentative D call TRBD1 (5 bases). With 0 bases removed from V and 2 bases from J, the gap between germline ends came to 10 bases. This CDR3 is 15 amino acids long. The V gene's germline CDR1 is MNHNS and CDR2 SASEGT. CDR3 loop: CASSEAFGTNYGYTF. The DNA for the CDR3 is TGTGCCAGCAGTGAAGCGTTCGGGACGAACTATGGCTACACCTTC.

The chain has TRBV4-1 and TRBJ1-1; D remains unclear. V was trimmed by 5 bases and J by 2 bases, leaving 9 bases between them. The CDR3 loop spans 13 amino acids. Germline values: CDR1 MGHRA, CDR2 YSYEKL. CDR3 bases: TGCGCCAGCAGCAAAATCCGAAACACTGAAGCTTTCTTT. Its translation is CASSKIRNTEAFF.

The genes are TRBV18 and TRBJ2-6; perhaps TRBD2 as D (6 bases). CDR3 length: 17 amino acids. Looked up from germline, CDR1 is KGHSH and CDR2 is LQKENI. Trimming shortened V by 3 bases and J by 0 bases, and 12 bases separated the two germline ends. This CDR3 is CASSPTSAGSGANVLTF. The CDR3 DNA reads as TGTGCCAGCTCACCGACTAGTGCGGGCTCTGGGGCCAACGTCCTGACTTTC.

This clone was seen just once. The V and J genes are TRBV5-5 and TRBJ1-2; 7 bases are a match to TRBD1. CDR3 length equals 13 residues. The germline CDR1 and CDR2 sequences are SGHKS and YYEKEE (reference sequence). V was clipped by 4 bases and J by 7 bases; unmatched bases: 7. The CDR3 protein is CASSKGQSGGYTF. The CDR3 region has the DNA TGTGCCAGCAGCAAGGGACAGAGCGGTGGCTACACCTTC.

CDR3 DNA: TGTGCCAGCAGCCAGACAAGGGGGACGGGGAGCTCTGGAAACACCATATATTTT. It encodes CASSQTRGTGSSGNTIYF. This chain connects TRBV5-5 to TRBJ1-3, with D perhaps TRBD1 (6 bases). Trimming stripped 4 bases from V and 0 bases from J, with 20 bases between. CDR1 is SGHKS and CDR2 is YYEKEE in the germline V gene (reference sequence). This CDR3 region has 18 residues.

J is TRBJ2-5 and V is TRBV30; D perhaps matches TRBD1 (5 bases). This CDR3 spans 11 amino acids. Trimming pared 4 bases from V and 5 bases from J, leaving 8 bases between. Germline assignment: CDR1 GTSNPN and CDR2 SVGIG (reference sequence). The CDR3 region is CAWTAGETQYF. The DNA of the CDR3 is TGTGCCTGGACGGCAGGGGAGACCCAGTACTTC. Filled out from reference TRBV30 and TRBJ2-5, the complete variable domain reads SQTIHQWPATLVQPVGSPLSLECTVEGTSNPNLYWYRQAAGRGLQLLFYSVGIGQISSEVPQNLSASRPQDRQFILSSKKLLLSDSGFYLCAWTAGETQYFGPGTRLLVL.

The genes are TRBV7-2 and TRBJ2-5; no clear D. The CDR3 is 13 amino acids. The germline V gene has CDR1 SGHTA and CDR2 FQGNSA. The germline V and J ends were trimmed by 2 bases and 4 bases, with 8 bases remaining between them. CDR3 nucleotide sequence: TGTGCCAGCAGCTTAAGGGTCTTAGAGACCCAGTACTTC. It specifies CASSLRVLETQYF.

The rearrangement uses TRBV27 and TRBJ2-7; 9 nucleotides agree with TRBD1. Germline V gene sequence: CDR1 MNHEY, CDR2 SMNVEV (reference sequence). The J segment lost 7 bases and the V segment lost 1 base, leaving 8 bases of the junction unmatched. This CDR3 spans 15 amino acids. CDR3 protein: CASSLLGQGLGEQYF. CDR3 DNA sequence: TGTGCCAGCAGTTTATTGGGACAGGGTTTAGGGGAGCAGTACTTC.

This clone was seen a few times. The rearrangement uses TRBV11-2 and TRBJ1-1; D is ambiguous. The CDR3 is made up of 14 amino acids. Looked up from germline, CDR1 is SGHAT and CDR2 is FQNNGV. The ends were cut back, 2 bases at V and 7 bases at J, with 14 bases in the middle. The CDR3 region is CASSLLIQVHEAFF. CDR3 bases: TGTGCCAGCAGCTTATTGATTCAGGTACATGAAGCTTTCTTT.